This is a list of T cell receptor beta chains from one sample in a study of cytomegalovirus exposure and HLA in healthy donors. Method: immunoSEQ multiplex PCR; TCRdb's copy keeps in-frame clones and lacks some. This table has 65,000 or so clones, around 95% appearing once. The sequencing input was PBMCs. These receptors came from a man aged 18-30 years in good health and CMV-seropositive. CDR3s include the opening cysteine and the closing phenylalanine or tryptophan. Size is omitted from some rows. Given values are once, few, many or a class for expanded clones.

TRBV7-8	15	.	TRBJ1-2	CASSSNLGYNYGYTF
TRBV4-1	19	.	TRBJ1-3	CASSPSLGALRDTGNTIYF
TRBV19	14	.	TRBJ1-1	CASSSHRGRTEAFF
TRBV7-2	13	.	TRBJ2-3	CASSRGSGDTQYF
TRBV29-1	14	.	TRBJ1-2	CSVESNTQGYGYTF
TRBV19	12	.	TRBJ1-2	CASSTGGYGYTF
TRBV7-3	18	.	TRBJ2-6	CASSLPSDRVSGANVLTF
TRBV7-9	13	.	TRBJ1-2	CASSPEVGYGYTF
TRBV14	14	.	TRBJ2-7	CASSQPGLPLKQYF
TRBV6-1	14	.	TRBJ2-3	CASSELGHTDTQYF
TRBV12-5	18	.	TRBJ2-5	CASGLVLDRTGRYETQYF
TRBV20-1	11	few	TRBJ2-7	CSASRSYEQYF
TRBV28	17	.	TRBJ1-2	CASSTRTGGKVNYGYTF
TRBV28	15	.	TRBJ2-3	CASSSGEGSTDTQYF
TRBV18	15	.	TRBJ2-5	CASSPQTSGRETQYF
TRBV7-7	15	.	TRBJ2-3	CASSLGQGDRDTQYF